This T cell receptor (beta chain) was captured by sequencing in a study of shared clonotypes between healthy human individuals. The V gene's germline CDR1 is SEHNR and CDR2 FQNEAQ (reference sequence). Trimming took 5 bases from V and 3 from J, leaving 17 bases between them. This CDR3 region has 15 residues. Genomic DNA (from each subset) was split evenly across several immunoSEQ plates. In the authors' workflow: As immunoSEQ supplied junction-only sequences (without quality scores), filtering differed. The table came from immunoSEQ multiplex PCR; TCRdb's copy has only in-frame clones and leaves some out. The V and J calls and the clone size are those of that table, but D and trimming were determined from the DNA. The sample shows approximately 100,000 clones, 68% of them seen only once. General study points: Clonotypes which were not shared had lower generation probabilities than clonotypes that all four donors shared. Rarefaction showed that sequencing of sorted subsets was incomplete (despite large depth).

This clone has only one observation. Antigen unknown. What was sequenced was memory CD8+ T cells sorted from blood. Subset specified: CD45RO+ cells pooled with CCR7-negative TemRA cells. The receptor was isolated from a woman in her twenties or thirties in good health. The chain links TRBV7-9 to TRBJ2-7; a possible D gene is TRBD1 (6 bases). The CDR3 reads CASSMSAGGDYEQYF. The CDR3 coding sequence is TGTGCCAGCAGCATGTCCGCTGGGGGCGACTACGAGCAGTACTTC.